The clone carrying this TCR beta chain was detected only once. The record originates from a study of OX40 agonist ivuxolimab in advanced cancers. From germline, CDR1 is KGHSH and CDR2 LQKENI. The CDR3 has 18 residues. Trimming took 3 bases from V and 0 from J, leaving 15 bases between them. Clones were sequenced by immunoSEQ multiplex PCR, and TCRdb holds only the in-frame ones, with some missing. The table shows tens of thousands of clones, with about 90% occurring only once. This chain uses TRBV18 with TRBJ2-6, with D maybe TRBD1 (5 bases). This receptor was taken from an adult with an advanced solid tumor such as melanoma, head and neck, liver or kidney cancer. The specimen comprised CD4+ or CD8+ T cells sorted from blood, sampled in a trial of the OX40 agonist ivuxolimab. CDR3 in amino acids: CASSPLGAGTSGANVLTF. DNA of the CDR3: TGTGCCAGCTCACCGCTTGGGGCAGGCACCTCTGGGGCCAACGTCCTGACTTTC.